The clone carrying this T cell receptor beta chain has just one count. Its matching antigen is unknown. The record originates from a study of CD8 T cells in Susac syndrome. The germline V and J ends were trimmed by 6 bases and 2 bases, with 16 bases remaining between them. CDR1 is GTSNPN, CDR2 SVGIG, per germline (reference sequence). The CDR3 totals 14 residues. The multiple sclerosis controls, all treatment-naive patients, had relapsing-remitting disease that was stable or active. TEMRA cells were enriched by FACS, and CD4+ and CD8+ T cells were negatively isolated. Overall study findings and caveats: Only a relatively small number of individuals were included in the TCR sequencing and HLA analysis.

Random hexamers primed reverse transcription of 0.5 to 1 ug RNA. TCR beta CDR3 was amplified by immunoSEQ multiplex PCR. This amplification extended across 54 Vbeta and 13 Jbeta segments. TCRdb redid the calling of the immunoSEQ multiplex PCR reads with MiXCR, one entry per CDR3 protein. Of roughly 200,000 distinct CDR3 sequences in the sample, about 94% were seen once. This TCR came from a human donor with multiple sclerosis. Source material: CD4+ T cells from PBMCs. The genes are TRBV30 and TRBJ1-2, with D possibly matching TRBD1 (6 bases). CDR3 amino acids: CACSTGIGNYGYTF. The DNA of the CDR3 is TGTGCCTGTTCTACAGGGATTGGGAACTATGGCTACACCTTC.